A single sample gave rise to the 29 T cell receptor beta chains below, sequenced in a study of blood T cell repertoires in COVID-19. Some clones are missing from TCRdb's copy, which holds only in-frame ones; the method was immunoSEQ multiplex PCR. The sample includes approximately 180,000 clones, about 88% of them seen just once. Source material: PBMCs or T cells enriched from blood (not recorded which). The origin of the receptors is a human donor with acute COVID-19. The donor label of this sample is uncertain.

The J gene is TRBJ1-6, the V gene TRBV27; TRBD1 is a possible D gene (6 bases). Trimming removed 5 bases from V and 19 bases from J, with 21 bases in between. There are 13 residues in the CDR3. CDR1 and CDR2 from the germline V gene are MNHEY and SMNVEV (reference sequence). The CDR3 region has the DNA TGTGCCAGCAGTACGGGACACCTTGAAGGAGTGCACTTT. Protein sequence: CASSTGHLEGVHF.

The rearrangement joins TRBV19 to TRBJ1-5; no clear D gene. The CDR3 sequence is 16 residues long. The germline V gene encodes CDR1 LNHDA and CDR2 SQIVND (reference sequence). The V gene lost 2 bases and the J gene lost 1 base, with 12 bases spanning the gap. CDR3 nucleotides: TGTGCCAGTAGTATAAATCCGGGGTCAAGCAATCAGCCCCAGCATTTT. Translated, it gives CASSINPGSSNQPQHF.

The V call is TRBV5-1, the J call TRBJ1-2; the D gene is possibly TRBD1 (6 bases). The V end lost 0 bases, the J end lost 2 bases, and 11 bases lay between the germline ends. CDR1 SGHRS and CDR2 YFSETQ come from the germline V gene. This CDR3 has 15 residues. CDR3 sequence (DNA): TGCGCCAGCAGCTTGGGTGGGACATCGAACTATGGCTACACCTTC. Residues: CASSLGGTSNYGYTF.

The chain uses TRBV7-9 and TRBJ1-4, with D maybe TRBD1 (5 bases). With 2 bases removed from V and 3 bases from J, the gap between germline ends came to 10 bases. CDR1 is SEHNR and CDR2 is FQNEAQ in the germline V gene (reference sequence). CDR3 length equals 15 residues. In DNA, the CDR3 is TGTGCCAGCAGCTTAAACCAGGGTGCTAATGAAAAACTGTTTTTT. It translates to CASSLNQGANEKLFF.

The V call is TRBV24-1, the J call TRBJ1-3, with 8 bases fitting TRBD1. V dropped 4 bases and J dropped 2; count of bases not matched to a gene: 0. CDR1 is KGHDR and CDR2 is SFDVKD in the germline V gene. The CDR3 is 14 residues long. CDR3 residues: CATSDRGPGNTIYF. Here the CDR3 DNA reads TGTGCCACCAGTGACAGGGGGCCTGGAAACACCATATATTTT.

The rearrangement joins TRBV10-3 to TRBJ2-6; no clear D. Germline V gene data show CDR1 as ENHRY and CDR2 as SYGVKD. V was cut by 2 bases and J by 0 bases, with 5 bases left in between. The length of the CDR3 is 15 residues. This chain's CDR3 is CAISEGFSGANVLTF. The CDR3 DNA is TGTGCCATCAGTGAGGGCTTCTCTGGGGCCAACGTCCTGACTTTC.

The V call is TRBV5-4, the J call TRBJ1-1, with TRBD1 matching 8 bases. Germline CDR1 is SGHNT and CDR2 is YYREEE (reference sequence). The junction had 9 bases not matched to a gene; V was cut back by 5 bases and J by 3 bases. This CDR3 has 15 amino acids. CDR3 bases: TGTGCCAGCAGGCTACCAGGACAGGGTCACACTGAAGCTTTCTTT. It encodes CASRLPGQGHTEAFF.

The chain couples TRBV5-5 to TRBJ2-6, with D possibly TRBD1 on 6 matching bases. CDR1 and CDR2 (germline): SGHKS, YYEKEE (reference sequence). The ends were cut back, 3 bases at V and 1 base at J, with 11 bases in the middle. The CDR3 runs 16 residues. The CDR3 DNA reads TGTGCCAGCAGCTCTGGAAGGGGGTCTGGGGCCAACGTCCTGACTTTC. It translates to CASSSGRGSGANVLTF.

The rearrangement uses TRBV2 and TRBJ1-4; possible D gene TRBD1, 5 bases. The CDR3 extends over 14 amino acids. Trimming stripped 8 bases from V and 6 bases from J, with 16 bases between. Germline CDR1 SNHLY, CDR2 FYNNEI. CDR3 sequence reads: CASRYPGKDEKLFF. The CDR3 coding sequence is TGTGCCAGCCGATACCCAGGGAAGGATGAAAAACTGTTTTTT.

This clone appeared a single time. The chain is built from TRBV4-1 and TRBJ2-7, with 10 nucleotides matching TRBD1. Germline V gene lookup returns CDR1 MGHRA and CDR2 YSYEKL. V trimming: 1 base; J trimming: 3 bases; junction bases outside the gene matches: 12. The CDR3 is made up of 18 amino acids. The CDR3 DNA reads TGCGCCAGCAGCCAAGCATTGGGACAGGGGAATCCCCACTACGAGCAGTACTTC. Encoded protein: CASSQALGQGNPHYEQYF.

This chain joins TRBV15 and TRBJ2-7, with a tentative D call TRBD1 (5 bases). This CDR3 region has 13 residues. The ends were cut back, 1 base at V and 6 bases at J, with 10 bases in the middle. Germline V lookup: CDR1 LNHNV, CDR2 YYDKDF (reference sequence). CDR3 sequence reads: CATSRGGQGEQYF. DNA of the CDR3: TGTGCCACCAGCAGAGGCGGACAAGGCGAGCAGTACTTC.

The sample holds a few counts of this clone. The chain carries TRBV28 and TRBJ1-5; D is unresolved. The CDR3 sequence is 14 residues long. Germline assignment: CDR1 MDHEN and CDR2 SYDVKM. V lost 5 bases and J lost 0, with 8 bases in between. CDR3 residues: CASSAGGSNQPQHF. In DNA, the CDR3 is TGTGCCAGCAGTGCAGGAGGTAGCAATCAGCCCCAGCATTTT.

The rearrangement uses TRBV5-6 and TRBJ1-2; D not resolved. This CDR3 is built from 14 residues. From germline, CDR1 is SGHDT and CDR2 YYEEEE. Trimming cost V 3 bases and J 5 bases, with 14 bases left between them. The CDR3 sequence: CASSSPEGRYGYTF. In DNA, the CDR3 is TGTGCCAGCAGCTCCCCCGAGGGAAGGTATGGCTACACCTTC.

The chain links TRBV3-1 (or the pseudogene TRBV3-2) to TRBJ1-2; possible D gene TRBD1, 6 bases. CDR3 length: 13 residues. The germline CDR1 and CDR2 sequences are LGHDT and YNNKEL (reference sequence). The ends were cut back, 3 bases at V and 4 bases at J, with 9 bases in the middle. CDR3: CASSHRGIYGYTF. As DNA, the CDR3 is TGTGCCAGCAGCCACAGGGGCATCTATGGCTACACCTTC.

The chain carries TRBV3-1 (or the pseudogene TRBV3-2) and TRBJ1-4; D not certain. With 1 base removed from V and 3 bases from J, the gap between germline ends came to 9 bases. CDR1 and CDR2 from the germline V gene are LGHDT and YNNKEL (reference sequence). The CDR3 is made up of 15 amino acids. The DNA of the CDR3 is TGTGCCAGCAGCCAAGGCGGAGGACCTAATGAAAAACTGTTTTTT. It translates to CASSQGGGPNEKLFF.

This clone was recorded a few times. The chain uses TRBV3-1 (or the pseudogene TRBV3-2) and TRBJ1-5; D is ambiguous. Trimming cost V 1 base and J 0 bases, with 4 bases left between them. CDR3 length: 14 amino acids. Germline loops: CDR1 LGHDT, CDR2 YNNKEL (reference sequence). The CDR3 bases are TGTGCCAGCAGCCAAGTTTATAGCAATCAGCCCCAGCATTTT. Protein product: CASSQVYSNQPQHF.

This rearrangement joins TRBV6-2 or TRBV6-3 to TRBJ1-6, with 7 bases that match TRBD1. The CDR3 extends over 15 amino acids. CDR1 MNHEY and CDR2 SVGEGT come from the germline V gene. J lost 9 bases, V lost 6 bases, and 11 bases had no gene match. This CDR3 reads CASSRKQGSVSPLHF. The CDR3 DNA sequence: TGTGCCAGCAGCCGGAAACAGGGGAGTGTTTCACCCCTCCACTTT.

This chain joins TRBV6-5 and TRBJ2-1; 7 bases agree with TRBD2. Trimming at V came to 6 bases and at J to 5 bases, leaving 10 bases not matched to a gene. Germline V gene data show CDR1 as MNHEY and CDR2 as SVGAGI. The length of the CDR3 is 15 residues. In nucleotides, the CDR3 is TGTGCCAGCAGGCCTCCCGGGACTACCCACAATGAGCAGTTCTTC. Translating gives CASRPPGTTHNEQFF.

The chain joins TRBV30 to TRBJ1-3, with TRBD1 identical over 9 bases. Germline trimming cut 0 bases from V and 0 bases from J; bases unmatched to any gene: 6. CDR1 is GTSNPN, CDR2 SVGIG, per germline (reference sequence). This CDR3 comprises 17 residues. DNA of the CDR3: TGTGCCTGGAGTGTAGGGGGGACAGGGTTCTCTGGAAACACCATATATTTT. Its translation: CAWSVGGTGFSGNTIYF. Full variable domain (outside the CDR3, taken from reference TRBV30 and TRBJ1-3): SQTIHQWPATLVQPVGSPLSLECTVEGTSNPNLYWYRQAAGRGLQLLFYSVGIGQISSEVPQNLSASRPQDRQFILSSKKLLLSDSGFYLCAWSVGGTGFSGNTIYFGEGSWLTVV.

The gene calls are TRBV18 and TRBJ1-1, with D uncertain. The ends were cut back, 0 bases at V and 1 base at J, with 6 bases in the middle. This CDR3 region has 14 residues. The germline CDR1 and CDR2 sequences are KGHSH and LQKENI. CDR3 coding DNA: TGTGCCAGCTCACCACCCCAATGGAACACTGAAGCTTTCTTT. Translated, it gives CASSPPQWNTEAFF.

CDR3 loop: CAITAQGTYEQYF. CDR3 nucleotides: TGTGCCATCACCGCCCAGGGGACCTACGAGCAGTACTTC. The gene calls are TRBV10-3 and TRBJ2-7, with a possible D match to TRBD1 (6 bases). V was shortened by 7 bases and J by 2 bases, with 12 bases between the two germline ends. Germline CDR1 and CDR2: ENHRY and SYGVKD. This CDR3 has 13 amino acids.

The genes are TRBV12-3 or TRBV12-4 and TRBJ2-3, with a tentative D call TRBD2 (6 bases). V lost 5 bases and J lost 4, with 10 bases in between. The CDR3 has 13 amino acids. The chain's CDR3 is CASSTRGADTQYF. The CDR3 bases are TGTGCCAGCAGTACACGCGGGGCAGATACGCAGTATTTT.

The V gene is TRBV11-2, the J gene TRBJ2-7; 9 nucleotides match TRBD2. Trimming took 4 bases from V and 0 from J; bases not matched to a gene: 4. Looked up from germline, CDR1 is SGHAT and CDR2 is FQNNGV. The CDR3 has 15 amino acids. CDR3 in DNA: TGTGCCAGCAGCTCGACTAGCGGAAGCTCCTACGAGCAGTACTTC. This encodes CASSSTSGSSYEQYF.

The chain combines TRBV13 with TRBJ1-2; a weak D match, TRBD1 (6 bases). Germline V gene data show CDR1 as PRHDT and CDR2 as FYEKMQ (reference sequence). This CDR3 spans 13 amino acids. V lost 5 bases and J lost 7, with 14 bases in between. CDR3 DNA: TGTGCCAGCAGCCGGGCCCGGGGGGCTGGCTACACCTTC. Amino acids: CASSRARGAGYTF.

The chain combines TRBV6-6 with TRBJ1-3, with D perhaps TRBD1 (5 bases). The V and J ends lost 7 bases and 1 base respectively, with 14 bases between them. Per germline, CDR1 MNHNY and CDR2 SVGAGI (reference sequence). The CDR3 spans 15 residues. CDR3 sequence (DNA): TGTGCCAGCAAACTCCCACGGGGGTCTGGAAACACCATATATTTT. It codes for CASKLPRGSGNTIYF.

V and J are TRBV9 and TRBJ2-7; TRBD1 aligns across 8 bases. This CDR3 region has 15 residues. The germline gives CDR1 SGDLS, CDR2 YYNGEE. V trimming: 0 bases; J trimming: 6 bases; junction bases outside the gene matches: 8. In DNA form, the CDR3 reads TGTGCCAGCAGCGTAGCAGGGGGCGCTGACGGCGAGCAGTACTTC. This encodes CASSVAGGADGEQYF.

The V and J genes are TRBV30 and TRBJ2-5, with D possibly matching TRBD2 (5 bases). The CDR3 contains 16 residues. Germline V CDR1 and CDR2: GTSNPN, SVGIG (reference sequence). V was clipped by 1 base and J by 2 bases, with 17 bases between them. CDR3 bases: TGTGCCTGGAGTGGTCAAACAGCGGCCCCACAAGAGACCCAGTACTTC. It is translated as CAWSGQTAAPQETQYF.

The genes are TRBV6-1 and TRBJ1-1; TRBD1 matches 7 bases. The V and J ends lost 2 bases and 1 base, in that order; junction bases with no gene match: 4. In germline, CDR1 is MNHNS, CDR2 SASEGT. The CDR3 is 15 residues long. In DNA, the CDR3 is TGTGCCAGCAGTGAATACAGGGGTGGGAACACTGAAGCTTTCTTT. Protein: CASSEYRGGNTEAFF.

J is TRBJ1-1 and V is TRBV7-9; the D gene is possibly TRBD1 (6 bases). The CDR3 loop spans 15 amino acids. From germline, CDR1 is SEHNR and CDR2 FQNEAQ (reference sequence). V gave up 0 bases and J gave up 3 bases, with 11 bases separating them. The CDR3 DNA reads TGTGCCAGCAGCTTAGCGGGCAGGGGTGACACTGAAGCTTTCTTT. Its protein is CASSLAGRGDTEAFF.